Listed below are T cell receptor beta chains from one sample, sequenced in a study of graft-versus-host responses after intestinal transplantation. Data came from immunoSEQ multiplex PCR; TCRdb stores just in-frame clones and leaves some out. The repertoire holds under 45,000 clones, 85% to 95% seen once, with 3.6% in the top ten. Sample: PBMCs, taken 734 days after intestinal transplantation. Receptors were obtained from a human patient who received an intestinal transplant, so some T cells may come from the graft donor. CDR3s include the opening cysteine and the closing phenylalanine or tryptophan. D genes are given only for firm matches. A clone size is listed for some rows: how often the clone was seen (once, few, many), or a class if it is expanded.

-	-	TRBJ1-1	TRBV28	TGTGCCAGCAAGGGGTCCGGCGTTTACACTGAAGCTTTCTTT	CASKGSGVYTEAFF
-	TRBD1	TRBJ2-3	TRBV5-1	TGCGCAACCGGGACAGGGACAGATACGCAGTATTTT	CATGTGTDTQYF
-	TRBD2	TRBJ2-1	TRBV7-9	TGTGCCAGCAGCTTAACTGCTCTAGCGGCCTACAATGAGCAGTTCTTC	CASSLTALAAYNEQFF
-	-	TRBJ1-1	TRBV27	TGTGCCAGCAGTTTAGCCCCTAGGATGCGTCGGACTGAAGCTTTCTTT	CASSLAPRMRRTEAFF
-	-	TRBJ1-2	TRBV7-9	TGTGCCAGCAGCTCGGCCCCCTTTCAGGGAACTTCTTGCTATGGCTACACCTTC	CASSSAPFQGTSCYGYTF
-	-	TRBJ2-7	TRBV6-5	TGTGCCAGCAGTAAGACAGGACGCGGGGTTTACGAGCAGTACTTC	CASSKTGRGVYEQYF
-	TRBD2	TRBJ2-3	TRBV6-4	TGTGCCAGCAGTGAGACTAGCGGGGGCACAGATACGCAGTATTTT	CASSETSGGTDTQYF
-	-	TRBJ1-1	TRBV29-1	TGCAGCGCCGAACAAGCTTTCTTT	CSAEQAFF
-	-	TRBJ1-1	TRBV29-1	TGCAGCGTTCAAACACAGGGAAGGAACACTGAAGCTTTCTTT	CSVQTQGRNTEAFF
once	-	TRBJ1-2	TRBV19	TGTGCCAGTAACATCGGACAGAACTATGGCTACACCTTC	CASNIGQNYGYTF
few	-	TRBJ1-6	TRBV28	TGTGCCAGCAGTTTAGGGCAGACCTATAATTCACCCCTCCACTTT	CASSLGQTYNSPLHF
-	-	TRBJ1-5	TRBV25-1	TGTGCCAGCAGTGACTACCGGGACACTCAGCCCCAGCATTTT	CASSDYRDTQPQHF
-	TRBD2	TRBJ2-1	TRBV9	TGTGCCAGCAGCCCCCGGCTAGCGGCCAGATACAATGAGCAGTTCTTC	CASSPRLAARYNEQFF
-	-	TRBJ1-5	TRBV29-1	TGCAGCGTTGCCTTATCCGAAGATCAGCCCCAGCATTTT	CSVALSEDQPQHF
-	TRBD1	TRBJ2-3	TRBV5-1	TGCGCCAGCAGCTCCGGACAGGTGATAGATACGCAGTATTTT	CASSSGQVIDTQYF
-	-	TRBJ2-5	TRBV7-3	TGTGCCAGCAGCTTAGTACAAGAGACCCAGTACTTC	CASSLVQETQYF
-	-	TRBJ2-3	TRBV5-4	TGTGCCAGCAGCTCTGGCGTACCCGATACGCAGTATTTT	CASSSGVPDTQYF
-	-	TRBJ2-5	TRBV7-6	TGTGCCAGCAGCTTATCTTCGGAGACCCAGTACTTC	CASSLSSETQYF
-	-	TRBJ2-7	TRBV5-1	TGCGCCAGCAGCTTGTTGTTTCGGGTCGGCCAAGACTACGAGCAGTACTTC	CASSLLFRVGQDYEQYF
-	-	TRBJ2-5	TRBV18	TGTGCCAGCTCACCACCTACGGGCCAAGAGACCCAGTACTTC	CASSPPTGQETQYF
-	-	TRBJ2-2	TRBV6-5	TGTGCCAGCAGTTTCTACACCGGGGAGCTGTTTTTT	CASSFYTGELFF
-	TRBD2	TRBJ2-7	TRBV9	TGTGCCAGCAGCGTAGGGACTAGCGGGGGATCGAGCTCCTACGAGCAGTACTTC	CASSVGTSGGSSSYEQYF
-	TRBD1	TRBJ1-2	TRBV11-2	TGTGCCAGCAGCTTTGAGGACAGGGAGGCGGGTGGCTACACCTTC	CASSFEDREAGGYTF
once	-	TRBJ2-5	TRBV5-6	TGTGCCAGCAGCTCATCCCTAGAGACCCAGTACTTC	CASSSSLETQYF
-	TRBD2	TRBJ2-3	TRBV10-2	TGCGCCAGCGCCGGACTAGCGGTTAGCACAGATACGCAGTATTTT	CASAGLAVSTDTQYF
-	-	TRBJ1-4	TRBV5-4	TGTGCCAGCAGCTTGGCCCCCCCTCGTAATGAAAAACTGTTTTTT	CASSLAPPRNEKLFF
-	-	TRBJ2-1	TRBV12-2	TGTGCAAGTCGCTTAGCGGACAGGGCCGGGGGATACAATGAGCAGTTCTTC	CASRLADRAGGYNEQFF
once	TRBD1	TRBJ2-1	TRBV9	TGTGCCAGCAGCGTAGCGACAGGGGGGCCCAATGAGCAGTTCTTC	CASSVATGGPNEQFF
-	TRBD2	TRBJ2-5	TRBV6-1	TGTGCCAGCAGTGCCGGACTAGCGGGGTTCCTTGGGGAGACCCAGTACTTC	CASSAGLAGFLGETQYF
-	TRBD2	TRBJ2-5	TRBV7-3	TGTGCCAGCAGCCCCGGGAGGGCCGGGGAGGAGACCCAGTACTTC	CASSPGRAGEETQYF